The 4 T cell receptor beta chains below all came from one sample that was sequenced in a study of CD8 T cells in Susac syndrome (dated by TCRdb to about 2019). The library was built by means of the immunoSEQ multiplex PCR assay. RNA was extracted with the RNeasy kit and about 0.45 to 1 ug was reverse transcribed using random hexamers. Clones were called with MiXCR by TCRdb after fastp trimmed the public reads at Q25, and only in-frame beta chains were retained. When rows share a CDR3 protein, they turn into one entry using the most common DNA and genes. This sample holds approximately 150,000 distinct CDR3 sequences; roughly 80% were observed only once. More than 0.5% of the sample belongs to the ten largest clones. Material for sequencing was CD8+ T cells from PBMCs. The receptors originated from a human donor with multiple sclerosis.

The chain recombines TRBV6-1 with TRBJ2-7, with 9 bases identical to TRBD1. J lost 3 bases, V lost 6 bases, and 15 bases had no gene match. Germline values: CDR1 MNHNS, CDR2 SASEGT. The CDR3 sequence is 17 residues long. Here the CDR3 DNA reads TGTGCCAGCAGCGAGGATGGGGACAGGGTGTCCCTCTACGAGCAGTACTTC. This sequence encodes CASSEDGDRVSLYEQYF.

The chain carries TRBV27 and TRBJ1-1, with unresolved D. Per the germline V gene, CDR1 is MNHEY and CDR2 is SMNVEV (reference sequence). Between the trimmed V and J ends, which lost 5 bases and 13 bases, there was a span of 20 bases. CDR3 size: 13 residues. CDR3 coding DNA: TGTGCCAGCAGTGTGACAAGGGCCACCGGCGGTTTCTTT. Translating gives CASSVTRATGGFF.

The chain uses TRBV29-1 and TRBJ2-1; a possible D gene is TRBD2 (6 bases). CDR1 and CDR2 from the germline V gene are SQVTM and ANQGSEA. Trimming cost V 1 base and J 2 bases, with 12 bases left between them. This CDR3 contains 15 residues. CDR3: CSVEGSGSPYNEQFF. Here the CDR3 DNA reads TGCAGCGTTGAAGGAAGCGGGTCCCCCTACAATGAGCAGTTCTTC.

The chain is built from TRBV6-5 and TRBJ1-1; D may be TRBD1 (5 bases). The germline gives CDR1 MNHEY, CDR2 SVGAGI. Trimming took 2 bases from V and 4 from J, leaving 8 bases between them. CDR3 size: 13 residues. CDR3 sequence (DNA): TGTGCCAGCAGTTACGGTGGGGGCACTGAAGCTTTCTTT. Amino acids: CASSYGGGTEAFF.